The 11 T cell receptor beta chains listed next were all sequenced from one sample in a study of OX40 agonist ivuxolimab in advanced cancers. Clones were sequenced by immunoSEQ multiplex PCR, and TCRdb holds only the in-frame ones, with some missing. This table holds tens of thousands of clones, over 85% found once. Sequenced material: CD4+ or CD8+ T cells sorted from blood, taken in a trial of the OX40 agonist ivuxolimab. The receptors shown here come from an adult with an advanced solid tumor such as melanoma, head and neck, liver or kidney cancer.

The chain employs TRBV6-5 and TRBJ2-2, with TRBD1 identical over 11 bases. J lost 7 bases, V lost 5 bases, and 3 bases had no gene match. Germline V gives CDR1 MNHEY, CDR2 SVGAGI. There are 14 residues in the CDR3. CDR3: CASSRTGGDGELFF. CDR3 bases: TGTGCCAGCAGTCGGACAGGGGGCGACGGGGAGCTGTTTTTT.

V and J are TRBV6-6 and TRBJ2-1; 8 nucleotides match TRBD2. The trim removed 11 bases at V and 0 bases at J, leaving 3 bases unmatched. CDR1 is MNHNY and CDR2 is SVGAGI in the germline V gene (reference sequence). The CDR3 length is 13 residues. The CDR3 region has the DNA TGTGCCTCGGCGGGGGGCTCCTACAATGAGCAGTTCTTC. It is translated as CASAGGSYNEQFF.

The chain carries TRBV4-3 and TRBJ2-1; TRBD2 aligns across 11 bases. The CDR3 sequence is 18 residues long. Germline V gives CDR1 LGHNA, CDR2 YSLEER. Trimming at V came to 4 bases and at J to 10 bases, leaving 18 bases not matched to a gene. The CDR3 is CASSRGLAGTLPREEQFF. CDR3 nucleotide sequence: TGCGCCAGCAGCCGAGGACTAGCGGGTACCCTCCCCCGGGAGGAGCAGTTCTTC.

Comments on this clone: Other DNA sequences from this sample encode an identical CDR3 as well. The chain uses TRBV5-4 and TRBJ2-4, with 15 bases fitting TRBD2. The V gene's germline CDR1 is SGHNT and CDR2 YYREEE (reference sequence). CDR3 length: 18 residues. V was pared by 5 bases and J by 1 base, with 7 bases of the junction left unmatched. The CDR3 bases are TGTGCCAGCAGTACGGGACTAGCGGGAGGTCTGGCCAAAAACATTCAGTACTTC. Protein product: CASSTGLAGGLAKNIQYF.

The rearrangement joins TRBV4-3 to TRBJ1-1, with D unclear. The CDR3 is made up of 16 amino acids. CDR1 LGHNA and CDR2 YSLEER come from the germline V gene. V lost 4 bases and J lost 5, with 20 bases in between. As DNA, the CDR3 is TGCGCCAGCAGCCCCACTATAAGACCGGGAAATACTGAAGCTTTCTTT. It is translated as CASSPTIRPGNTEAFF.

The chain employs TRBV9 and TRBJ2-7; the match to TRBD2 covers 12 bases. The ends lost 0 bases at V and 3 bases at J; junction bases unmatched: 7. Germline V gene data show CDR1 as SGDLS and CDR2 as YYNGEE. The CDR3 sequence is 17 residues long. The CDR3 region has the DNA TGTGCCAGCAGCGTAGAGGGAGGACTAGCGGGACTCTACGAGCAGTACTTC. Amino acids: CASSVEGGLAGLYEQYF.

CDR3 protein: CASSQDWGSYEQYF. CDR3 bases: TGTGCCAGCAGCCAAGATTGGGGATCCTACGAGCAGTACTTC. V and J are TRBV14 and TRBJ2-7; D unresolved. Per germline, CDR1 SGHDN and CDR2 FVKESK. The CDR3 length is 14 residues. The germline V and J ends were trimmed by 0 bases and 1 base, with 7 bases remaining between them.

J is TRBJ2-7 and V is TRBV4-2; TRBD2 matches at 13 bases. Germline V lookup: CDR1 LGHNA, CDR2 YNFKEQ. V lost 3 bases and J lost 4; bases outside the gene matches: 3. CDR3 length: 15 residues. DNA for the CDR3: TGTGCCAGCAGCCAGACTAGCGGGAGGAGTTACGAGCAGTACTTC. This translates into CASSQTSGRSYEQYF.

In this sample, this clone turned up a few times. This rearrangement joins TRBV30 to TRBJ1-1; D gene uncertain. Trimming took 0 bases from V and 3 from J, leaving 5 bases between them. The length of the CDR3 is 12 residues. The germline CDR1 and CDR2 sequences are GTSNPN and SVGIG (reference sequence). CDR3 amino acids: CAWSVMDTEAFF. In nucleotides, the CDR3 is TGTGCCTGGAGTGTTATGGACACTGAAGCTTTCTTT.

The CDR3 DNA follows: TGTGCCAGCAGTTTAAGTCCGGGGGCTTCGTACAATGAGCAGTTCTTC. The encoded protein is CASSLSPGASYNEQFF. This sequence joins TRBV27 and TRBJ2-1; D is possibly TRBD1 or TRBD2 (6 bases each). From germline, CDR1 is MNHEY and CDR2 SMNVEV (reference sequence). The length of the CDR3 is 16 residues. V lost 2 bases, J lost 4 bases, and 15 bases lay in between.

The chain combines TRBV5-4 with TRBJ2-1; TRBD2 matches 13 bases. The germline V gene encodes CDR1 SGHNT and CDR2 YYREEE (reference sequence). This CDR3 is 14 amino acids long. V lost 4 bases to trimming and J lost 8 bases; unmatched junction nucleotides: 3. The CDR3 region is CASSRTSGSDEQFF. In DNA, the CDR3 is TGTGCCAGCAGCCGGACTAGCGGGAGCGATGAGCAGTTCTTC. The whole variable domain, remainder taken from reference TRBV5-4 and TRBJ2-1, is ETGVTQSPTHLIKTRGQQVTLRCSSQSGHNTVSWYQQALGQGPQFIFQYYREEENGRGNFPPRFSGLQFPNYSSELNVNALELDDSALYLCASSRTSGSDEQFFGPGTRLTVL.